This TCR beta chain came from a study of cytomegalovirus exposure and HLA in healthy donors. This clone was counted once. The study ran its PCR with 60 Vbeta and 13 Jbeta primers. The method was immunoSEQ multiplex PCR; TCRdb's version includes in-frame clones alone and lacks a portion of them. The sample includes roughly 160,000 clones, 70% to 85% of them seen just once. The TCR comes from a man aged 30 to 39 in good health and CMV-seropositive. Material for sequencing was PBMCs.

The CDR3 sequence: CASSQGTGSFPGELFF. CDR3 nucleotides: TGCGCCAGCAGCCAAGGGACAGGGTCTTTTCCCGGGGAGCTGTTTTTT. This rearrangement joins TRBV4-1 to TRBJ2-2; 8 bases agree with TRBD1. Germline values: CDR1 MGHRA, CDR2 YSYEKL. The CDR3 extends over 16 amino acids. V shed 1 base, J shed 6 bases, and the junction held 7 bases outside the gene matches.